This T cell receptor beta chain was captured in a study of cytomegalovirus exposure and HLA in healthy donors. Sampled while nominally healthy, donors likely had unrecorded immune exposures. Study findings and constraints: It was assumed in the presence/absence analyses that sequencing depth was roughly uniform across donors. In a later analysis, a missense DCLRE1C variant was linked to TCR beta V- and J-gene trimming.

Remarks on this clone: Its antigen is currently unknown.

In the PCR, 60 Vbeta and 13 Jbeta primers were used. Assay used: immunoSEQ multiplex PCR; TCRdb lists only in-frame clones, some missing. The sample has about 160,000 clones, 82% seen once; the top ten hold about 1.4%. The sequencing sample was made of PBMCs. The TCR originated in a girl aged 10 to 17 in good health and CMV-seropositive.

CDR3 amino acids: CASSPAENTQYF. The DNA for the CDR3 is TGTGCCAGCTCACCTGCAGAAAATACGCAGTATTTT. The gene calls are TRBV18 and TRBJ2-3, with D hard to call. Germline V gene data show CDR1 as KGHSH and CDR2 as LQKENI. This CDR3 is built from 12 residues. The V and J ends lost 3 bases and 7 bases respectively, with 8 bases between them. Supplemented by reference TRBV18 and TRBJ2-3, the full variable domain reads NAGVMQNPRHLVRRRGQEARLRCSPMKGHSHVYWYRQLPEEGLKFMVYLQKENIIDESGMPKERFSAEFPKEGPSILRIQQVVRGDSAAYFCASSPAENTQYFGPGTRLTVL.